This note documents a single T cell receptor (beta chain) sequence. Its target is unknown. The germline V gene encodes CDR1 MGHDK and CDR2 SYGVNS. The CDR3 covers 13 residues. The germline V and J ends were trimmed by 6 bases and 3 bases, with 11 bases remaining between them. The source of the sample is a study of CD8+CD57+ T cells in acquired aplastic anemia. Study-level background: DNA recovered from sorted CD4+ and CD8+ cells had a mean of approximately 3 ug. The average read count for CD4+ cells in healthy donors was roughly 10 million.

Researchers used genomic DNA as the template to profile TCR beta VDJ and CDR3. TCRdb used MiXCR to reprocess the reads, holding one entry per CDR3 protein. The data contain about 110,000 distinct CDR3 sequences, 51% of them seen just once; the ten biggest clones take up roughly 34%. General study results and limits: Patients and controls had in common around 29 CD8+ CDR3 sequences. In CD8+ cells, Simpson's diversity showed no significant difference between patients and controls.

The V call is TRBV25-1, the J call TRBJ1-2, with D hard to call. What was sequenced was sorted CD4+, CD8+, or CD8+CD57+ T cells (not recorded which) from PBMCs. This TCR was recovered from a human donor in good health, serving as a control. The CDR3 bases are TGTGCCAGCAGGCCTTTCGCGGACTATGGCTACACCTTC. It encodes CASRPFADYGYTF.